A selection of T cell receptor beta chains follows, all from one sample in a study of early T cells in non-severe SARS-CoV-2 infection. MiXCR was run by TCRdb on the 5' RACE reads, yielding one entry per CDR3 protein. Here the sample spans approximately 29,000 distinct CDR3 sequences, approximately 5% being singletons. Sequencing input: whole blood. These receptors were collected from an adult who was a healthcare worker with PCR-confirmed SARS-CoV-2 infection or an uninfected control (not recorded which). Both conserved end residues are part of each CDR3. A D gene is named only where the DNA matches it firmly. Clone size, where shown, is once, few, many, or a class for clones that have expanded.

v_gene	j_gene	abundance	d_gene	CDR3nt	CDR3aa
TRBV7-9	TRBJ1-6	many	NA	TGTGCCAGCACCCGGGGGGGGAATTCACCCCTCCACTTT	CASTRGGNSPLHF
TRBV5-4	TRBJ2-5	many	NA	TGTGCCAGCAGCTTGGCCGAGCGGGAGACCCAGTACTTC	CASSLAERETQYF
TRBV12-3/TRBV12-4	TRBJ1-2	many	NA	TGTGCCAGCAGTCCAGGGACGGCCTACGGCTACACCTTC	CASSPGTAYGYTF
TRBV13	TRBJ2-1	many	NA	TGTGCCAGCAGCTTAGATGGAGGGGAAAAGATTGAGCAGTTCTTC	CASSLDGGEKIEQFF
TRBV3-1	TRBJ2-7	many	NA	TGTGCCAGATCGAAGGTGTTTGACTCCTACGAGCAGTACTTC	CARSKVFDSYEQYF
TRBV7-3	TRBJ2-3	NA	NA	TGTGCCAGCAGTATAGTCGCCCAGTCCACAGATACGCAGTATTTT	CASSIVAQSTDTQYF
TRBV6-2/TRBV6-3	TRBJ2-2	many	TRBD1	TGTGCCAGCAGTTACCCATCAGGGGGCGGGAAACACTCGAACACCGGGGAGCTGTTTTTT	CASSYPSGGGKHSNTGELFF
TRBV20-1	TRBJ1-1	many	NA	TGCAGTGCTAGAGATCCCGGGACAAACACTGAAGCTTTCTTT	CSARDPGTNTEAFF
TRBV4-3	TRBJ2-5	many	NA	TGCGCCAGCAGCAACGCCCGGTTGGTAGGAGAGACCCAGTACTTC	CASSNARLVGETQYF
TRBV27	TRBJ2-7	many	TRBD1	TGTGCCAGCAAGGATAACAGGGGACCCTACGAGCAGTACTTC	CASKDNRGPYEQYF
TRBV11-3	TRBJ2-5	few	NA	TGTGCCAGCAGCCCCTCGGGGGCGGGGACCCAGTACTTC	CASSPSGAGTQYF
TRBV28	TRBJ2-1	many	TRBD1	TGTGCCAGCGAGGGGACAGCCACCTACAATGAGCAGTTCTTC	CASEGTATYNEQFF
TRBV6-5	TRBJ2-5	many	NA	TGTGCCAGCAGACCACTAGCAGAAGAGACCCAGTACTTC	CASRPLAEETQYF
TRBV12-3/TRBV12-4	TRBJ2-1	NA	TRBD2	TGTGCCAGCAGAATTGCTAGCGGGGGGATTTCGGGCAATGAGCAGTTCTTC	CASRIASGGISGNEQFF
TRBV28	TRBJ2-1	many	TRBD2	TGTGCCAGCAGTTTGGGCGGGGGGGCTGAAAATGAGCAGTTCTTC	CASSLGGGAENEQFF
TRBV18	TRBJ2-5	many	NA	TGTGCCAGCTCACCGGAGGAGACCCAGTACTTC	CASSPEETQYF
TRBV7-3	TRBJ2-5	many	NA	TGTGCCAGCAGCTTATTCGGGGCTGGGGAGACCCAGTACTTC	CASSLFGAGETQYF
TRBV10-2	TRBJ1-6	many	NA	TGCGCCAGCCGGGCGGAGATCGAGAGTTCACCCCTCCACTTT	CASRAEIESSPLHF
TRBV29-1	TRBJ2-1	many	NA	TGCAGCGTTGAAGATCAGGGCCGGTCGGCATACAATGAGCAGTTCTTC	CSVEDQGRSAYNEQFF
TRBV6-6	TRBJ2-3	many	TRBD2	TGTGCCAGCAGCCTTACTAGCGGGGGCCTCACAGATACGCAGTATTTT	CASSLTSGGLTDTQYF
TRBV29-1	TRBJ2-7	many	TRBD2	TGCAGCGTGACTAGCGGTTACGAGCAGTACTTC	CSVTSGYEQYF
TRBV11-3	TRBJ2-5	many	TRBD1	TGTGCCAGCAGCCATAGCGTCACAGGGGTGGAGACCCAGTACTTC	CASSHSVTGVETQYF
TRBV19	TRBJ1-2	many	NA	TGTGCCAGTAGTAAATGGACAGCCCAGGATGGCTACACCTTC	CASSKWTAQDGYTF
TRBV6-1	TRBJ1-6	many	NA	TGTGCCACCGGGACTCCGGACATCTATAATTCACCCCTCCACTTT	CATGTPDIYNSPLHF
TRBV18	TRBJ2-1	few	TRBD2	TGTGCCAGCTCACCCCGAACCACTAGCGGGGGGGCCGATGAGCAGTTCTTC	CASSPRTTSGGADEQFF
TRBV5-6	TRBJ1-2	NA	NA	TGTGCCAGCAGCTACAAGGGAAATCCCCTCTATGGCTACACCTTC	CASSYKGNPLYGYTF
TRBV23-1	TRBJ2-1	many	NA	TGCGCCAGCAGTCAGAGGAGAAAGCCAGGGGCGGAGGGGGTCTACAATGAGCAGTTCTTC	CASSQRRKPGAEGVYNEQFF
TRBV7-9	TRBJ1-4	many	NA	TGTGCCAGCAGCCCTATTGCGGGTGAAAAACTGTTTTTT	CASSPIAGEKLFF
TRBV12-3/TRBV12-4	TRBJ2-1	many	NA	TGTGCCAGCAGTCCTCGGGGGTATGGCAATGAGCAGTTCTTC	CASSPRGYGNEQFF
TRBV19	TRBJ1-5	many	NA	TGTGCCAGTGGAAGGGGACGGGGAGACAATCAGCCCCAGCATTTT	CASGRGRGDNQPQHF
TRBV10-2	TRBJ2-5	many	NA	TGCGCCAGCAGTGACCAGCGCCGGTCAGAGACCCAGTACTTC	CASSDQRRSETQYF
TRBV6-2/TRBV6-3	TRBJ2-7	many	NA	TGTGCCAGCAGTCTTCCGGACGTCCTAAGAGGGCAGTACTTC	CASSLPDVLRGQYF
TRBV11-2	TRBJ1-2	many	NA	TGTGCCAGCAGCTTCCGTTACCCGACAAATGGCTACACCTTC	CASSFRYPTNGYTF
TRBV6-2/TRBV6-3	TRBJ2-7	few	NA	TGTGCCAGCAGTAATTACTACGAGCAGTACTTC	CASSNYYEQYF
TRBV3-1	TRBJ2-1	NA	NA	TGTGCCAGCAGCCAGCACCCCACCTCCCTCAATGAGCAGTTCTTC	CASSQHPTSLNEQFF
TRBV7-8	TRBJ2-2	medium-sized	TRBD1	TGTGCCAGCAGTCTACAGGGGGCAGGCGGGGAGCTGTTTTTT	CASSLQGAGGELFF
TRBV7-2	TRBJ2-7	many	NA	TGTGCCAGCAGCTTAGGAGTAGCCGAGCAGTACTTC	CASSLGVAEQYF
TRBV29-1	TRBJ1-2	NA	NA	TGCAGCGTTGAAGGGGTCGGTCAGGGTAATGGCTACACCTTC	CSVEGVGQGNGYTF
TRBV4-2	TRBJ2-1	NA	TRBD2	TGTGCCAGCAGCCCTGGACTAGCGGGGACCCCCTCCTACAATGAGCAGTTCTTC	CASSPGLAGTPSYNEQFF
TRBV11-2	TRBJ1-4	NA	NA	TGTGCCAGCAGCTTCAGTTGGGCTGATGAAAAACTGTTTTTT	CASSFSWADEKLFF
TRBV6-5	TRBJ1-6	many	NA	TGTGCCAGCAGTTACCGAAGTCTAGGGTCAGGTTCACCCCTCCACTTT	CASSYRSLGSGSPLHF